This TCR beta chain was captured in a study of graft-versus-host responses after intestinal transplantation. Broader study findings: Levels of circulating GvH clones at their peak were associated with early post-transplant HvG declines.

V shed 5 bases and J 6 bases; nucleotides not matched to a gene: 9. The CDR3 has 15 residues. Germline-derived CDR1 and CDR2 are SGHKS and YYEKEE (reference sequence). Researchers sorted proliferating CFSE-low CD3+CD4+ and CD3+CD8+ responders once the reaction had finished. The protocol was immunoSEQ multiplex PCR, while the TCRdb copy is restricted to in-frame clones and leaves out a portion. Seen here are about 7,200 clones, roughly 24% observed once, and the top ten hold 4% to 4.5%. Only a few counts were recorded for this clone. This material consisted of alloreactive CD4+ T cells from a mixed lymphocyte reaction culture, taken before transplantation. Stated subset: CFSE-low proliferating T cells sorted from roughly six-day pre-transplant mixed lymphocyte reaction (GvH or HvG direction). The sequence was collected from a human patient who was an organ donor for intestinal transplantation. J is TRBJ2-3 and V is TRBV5-5, with 10 nucleotides matching TRBD1. CDR3 nucleotide sequence: TGTGCCAGCAGACGGCCGGGACAGGGGACCGATACGCAGTATTTT. This encodes CASRRPGQGTDTQYF.